This TCR beta chain was documented in a study of cytomegalovirus exposure and HLA in healthy donors. Study-wide findings and caveats: Several V segments, TRBV6-2 and TRBV6-3 among them, could not be told apart and were dropped.

The table lists this clone with a few counts. Its target is unknown. Vbeta (60) and Jbeta (13) primers were used in the PCR. Sequenced by immunoSEQ multiplex PCR; TCRdb stores in-frame clones only, minus some. The sample holds roughly 120,000 clones; over 70% are singletons and the top ten take around 4.2%. V shed 7 bases, J shed 10 bases, and the junction held 8 bases outside the gene matches. Germline CDR1 SNHLY, CDR2 FYNNEI. CDR3 length: 14 amino acids. Sequenced: PBMCs. The receptor's source is a woman between 40 and 55 years old in good health and CMV-seronegative. The chain combines TRBV2 with TRBJ2-1, with 12 bases fitting TRBD2. For the CDR3, the DNA is TGTGCCAGCAATGCCCGGACTAGCGGGAACGAGCAGTTCTTC. Translated, it gives CASNARTSGNEQFF.